The 32 T cell receptor beta chains given below trace back to one sample, sequenced in a study of blood T cell repertoires in COVID-19. Measured with immunoSEQ multiplex PCR; TCRdb has only the in-frame clones, and not every one. The sample contains 150,000 to 200,000 clones, about four fifths of which appear only once. The sequencing sample was made of PBMCs or T cells enriched from blood (not recorded which). The receptor set was obtained from a woman aged 60-75 years who had recovered from COVID-19.

On this clone: Other DNA sequences in this specimen translate into the identical CDR3. The CDR3 loop reads CASNQGQATNEKLFF. The CDR3 DNA follows: TGTGCCAGCAACCAGGGACAGGCTACTAATGAAAAACTGTTTTTT. J is TRBJ1-4 and V is TRBV2, with TRBD1 matching 8 bases. J was trimmed by 2 bases and V by 7 bases; bases with no gene match: 6. This CDR3 spans 15 amino acids. CDR1 is SNHLY, CDR2 FYNNEI, per germline.

This clone has just one count. The chain joins TRBV4-1 to TRBJ2-1; the D gene is possibly TRBD2 (7 bases). The V end lost 4 bases, the J end lost 6 bases, and 16 bases lay between the germline ends. CDR3 length: 15 amino acids. Germline loops: CDR1 MGHRA, CDR2 YSYEKL. For the CDR3, the DNA is TGCGCCAGCAGCCCGGGGGCGGGGGATCTCAATGAGCAGTTCTTC. This sequence encodes CASSPGAGDLNEQFF.

V gene TRBV4-1 combines with J gene TRBJ2-1, with D unresolved. Germline CDR1 is MGHRA and CDR2 is YSYEKL. Trimming removed 4 bases from V and 0 bases from J, with 10 bases in between. CDR3 size: 15 residues. The CDR3 reads CASSPTAGSYNEQFF. CDR3 bases: TGCGCCAGCAGCCCTACGGCAGGCTCCTACAATGAGCAGTTCTTC.

This clone has a count of ten or more. The chain joins TRBV28 to TRBJ1-2; TRBD1 is a possible D gene (5 bases). Trimming took off 8 bases at V and 8 bases at J, with 12 bases between the two ends. The CDR3 is made up of 11 amino acids. Germline assignment: CDR1 MDHEN and CDR2 SYDVKM. For the CDR3, the DNA is TGTGCCAGCCAGGCCGGGGGGGGCTACACCTTC. Translating it yields CASQAGGGYTF.

The chain links TRBV18 to TRBJ2-2; D unclear. V was cut by 6 bases and J by 6 bases, with 11 bases left in between. The CDR3 covers 13 residues. In germline, CDR1 is KGHSH, CDR2 LQKENI. The CDR3 loop reads CASSPAQSGELFF. CDR3 nucleotides: TGTGCCAGCTCCCCCGCCCAGTCCGGGGAGCTGTTTTTT.

The gene calls are TRBV19 and TRBJ1-2; TRBD1 matches at 8 bases. CDR3 length: 15 residues. In germline, CDR1 is LNHDA, CDR2 SQIVND (reference sequence). Losses at the gene ends were 5 bases for V and 4 bases for J; bases not matched to a gene: 9. In DNA form, the CDR3 reads TGTGCCAGTAGTCGGAGCCAGGGGGCAGTCTATGGCTACACCTTC. Translation: CASSRSQGAVYGYTF.

The chain joins TRBV19 to TRBJ1-2; no definite D call. Germline V gene data show CDR1 as LNHDA and CDR2 as SQIVND (reference sequence). The CDR3 spans 11 residues. V lost 2 bases and J 8 bases, leaving 6 bases between the germline ends. The CDR3 region is CASSIRYGYTF. CDR3 coding DNA: TGTGCCAGTAGTATACGGTACGGCTACACCTTC.

The V and J genes are TRBV3-1 (or the pseudogene TRBV3-2) and TRBJ1-2; 9 bases fit TRBD1. CDR3 length equals 14 residues. V dropped 0 bases and J dropped 6; count of bases not matched to a gene: 2. Germline values: CDR1 LGHDT, CDR2 YNNKEL (reference sequence). CDR3 sequence reads: CASSQEGTGHGYTF. The CDR3 nucleotides are TGTGCCAGCAGCCAAGAAGGGACAGGGCATGGCTACACCTTC.

The chain couples TRBV12-1 to TRBJ1-2. TRBV12-1 counts as a pseudogene. CDR3 length: 16 residues. CDR3 sequence reads: CASQPQTSLGNYGYTF. DNA of the CDR3: TGTGCCAGCCAGCCGCAGACTTCTTTAGGAAACTATGGCTACACCTTC.

The chain carries TRBV7-9 and TRBJ1-4, with TRBD1 matching 7 bases. Trimming at V came to 5 bases and at J to 4 bases, leaving 7 bases not matched to a gene. CDR1 and CDR2 (germline): SEHNR, FQNEAQ (reference sequence). This CDR3 has 15 residues. The CDR3 DNA is TGTGCCAGCAGCCTTGAACAGGGGAATAATGAAAAACTGTTTTTT. It is translated as CASSLEQGNNEKLFF.

CDR3 in amino acids: CAWNPGGSYEQYF. CDR3 nucleotide sequence: TGTGCCTGGAACCCAGGGGGGTCCTACGAGCAGTACTTC. V is TRBV30 and J is TRBJ2-7, with TRBD1 as a possible D gene (7 bases). Germline loops: CDR1 GTSNPN, CDR2 SVGIG (reference sequence). Trimming removed 4 bases at V and 1 base at J, with 11 bases between. This CDR3 has 13 residues.

This chain joins TRBV1 and TRBJ1-5. TRBV1 is marked as a pseudogene. This CDR3 has 17 residues. The CDR3 region has the DNA TGCACCAGCAGCCAAGGATTTGTGGGGAGGAATTATCAGCCCCAGCATTTT. This codes for CTSSQGFVGRNYQPQHF.

The CDR3 DNA sequence: TGTGCCAGCAGCTTGGGGCTGTGGAACACTGAAGCTTTCTTT. Its translation: CASSLGLWNTEAFF. V usage is TRBV7-9 and J usage is TRBJ1-1, with D perhaps TRBD1 (5 bases). This CDR3 comprises 14 residues. Germline-derived CDR1 and CDR2 are SEHNR and FQNEAQ (reference sequence). Trimming removed 3 bases at V and 1 base at J, with 9 bases between.

The count of this clone is one. The V and J genes are TRBV7-8 and TRBJ2-7; the match to TRBD2 covers 14 bases. V was pared by 5 bases and J by 1 base, with 7 bases of the junction left unmatched. The germline V gene has CDR1 SGHVS and CDR2 FQNEAQ. The CDR3 has 17 amino acids. The chain's CDR3 is CASSPGLAGEPSYEQYF. The CDR3 DNA reads as TGTGCCAGCAGCCCGGGACTAGCGGGGGAGCCATCCTACGAGCAGTACTTC. The full variable domain, rest sourced from reference TRBV7-8 and TRBJ2-7, is GAGVSQSPRYKVAKRGQDVALRCDPISGHVSLFWYQQALGQGPEFLTYFQNEAQLDKSGLPSDRFFAERPEGSVSTLKIQRTQQEDSAVYLCASSPGLAGEPSYEQYFGPGTRLTVT.

The chain combines TRBV30 with TRBJ1-3; D might be TRBD1 (5 bases). Trimming took off 4 bases at V and 2 bases at J, with 6 bases between the two ends. Germline-derived CDR1 and CDR2 are GTSNPN and SVGIG (reference sequence). This CDR3 region has 12 residues. The CDR3 sequence: CAWTGAGNTIYF. Here the CDR3 DNA reads TGTGCCTGGACGGGGGCTGGAAACACCATATATTTT.

The V and J genes are TRBV12-3 or TRBV12-4 and TRBJ2-3; D unclear. This CDR3 is built from 11 residues. V shed 5 bases and J shed 4 bases, with 4 bases lying between them. Written as DNA, the CDR3 is TGTGCCAGCAGTCAATCAGATACGCAGTATTTT. Protein sequence: CASSQSDTQYF.

The chain couples TRBV6-1 to TRBJ1-3, with 12 nucleotides matching TRBD1. Germline-derived CDR1 and CDR2 are MNHNS and SASEGT. After removal of 4 bases from V and 3 bases from J, the junction contained 13 bases not matched to a gene. This CDR3 spans 19 amino acids. The DNA for the CDR3 is TGTGCCAGCAGTGGCCGGGACAGGGGGCCACGGACCGTTGGAAACACCATATATTTT. Amino acid sequence: CASSGRDRGPRTVGNTIYF.

The J gene is TRBJ1-3, the V gene TRBV4-1, with D unresolved. V lost 4 bases, J lost 3 bases, and 10 bases lay in between. This CDR3 is built from 14 residues. Germline V gives CDR1 MGHRA, CDR2 YSYEKL. DNA of the CDR3: TGCGCCAGCAGCCCCTTCGGTCTTGGAAACACCATATATTTT. Translated, it gives CASSPFGLGNTIYF.

V usage is TRBV6-1 and J usage is TRBJ2-7; perhaps TRBD1 as D (6 bases). Between the trimmed V and J ends, which lost 2 bases and 2 bases, there was a span of 16 bases. The germline V gene has CDR1 MNHNS and CDR2 SASEGT. The CDR3 loop spans 16 amino acids. CDR3 in amino acids: CASSEQVGGQTYEQYF. The CDR3 coding sequence is TGTGCCAGCAGTGAACAGGTCGGAGGACAGACCTACGAGCAGTACTTC.

The chain carries TRBV27 and TRBJ1-1; 7 bases agree with TRBD1. The CDR3 extends over 16 amino acids. The V gene's germline CDR1 is MNHEY and CDR2 SMNVEV (reference sequence). The V segment lost 7 bases and the J segment 0 bases; nucleotides outside the gene matches: 11. CDR3 DNA: TGTGCCAGCACCCGGACAGGTTTCTCTATGAACACTGAAGCTTTCTTT. This translates into CASTRTGFSMNTEAFF.

The chain joins TRBV13 to TRBJ1-1; D is undetermined. V lost 0 bases and J lost 1, with 3 bases in between. This CDR3 region has 13 residues. Germline V gene sequence: CDR1 PRHDT, CDR2 FYEKMQ (reference sequence). The CDR3 nucleotides are TGTGCCAGCAGCTTAGGAGCGAACACTGAAGCTTTCTTT. It encodes CASSLGANTEAFF.

V usage is TRBV9 and J usage is TRBJ2-5; 9 nucleotides match TRBD2. This CDR3 spans 16 amino acids. V was pared by 1 base and J by 2 bases, with 6 bases of the junction left unmatched. Germline values: CDR1 SGDLS, CDR2 YYNGEE. The CDR3 nucleotides are TGTGCCAGCAGCGTATCGCAAGCGGGGGGTCAAGAGACCCAGTACTTC. This gives the protein CASSVSQAGGQETQYF.

The chain is built from TRBV9 and TRBJ2-5, with a tentative D call TRBD2 (5 bases). Trimming left V 3 bases short and J 3 bases short, with 9 bases between. The CDR3 consists of 13 residues. Germline V CDR1 and CDR2: SGDLS, YYNGEE. This CDR3 reads CASSASLEETQYF. The CDR3 nucleotides read TGTGCCAGCAGCGCATCACTAGAAGAGACCCAGTACTTC.

This chain joins TRBV7-6 and TRBJ1-1, with a weak D call TRBD1 (5 bases). With 5 bases removed from V and 2 bases from J, the gap between germline ends came to 9 bases. This CDR3 contains 13 residues. The V gene's germline CDR1 is SGHVS and CDR2 FNYEAQ. CDR3 sequence (DNA): TGTGCCAGCAGCGGGGCCGGCAACACTGAAGCTTTCTTT. Encoded protein: CASSGAGNTEAFF.

V usage is TRBV19 and J usage is TRBJ2-7; D perhaps matches TRBD1 (6 bases). CDR1 and CDR2 from the germline V gene are LNHDA and SQIVND (reference sequence). V was pared by 6 bases and J by 5 bases, with 17 bases between. The CDR3 covers 14 residues. CDR3 residues: CASSQVFRGNEQYF. Written as DNA, the CDR3 is TGTGCCAGTAGCCAAGTGTTCAGGGGAAACGAGCAGTACTTC.

The chain combines TRBV2 with TRBJ2-1; TRBD1 matches at 7 bases. Germline CDR1 SNHLY, CDR2 FYNNEI. V lost 6 bases, J lost 4 bases, and 12 bases stayed unmatched. This CDR3 is built from 16 residues. Here the CDR3 DNA reads TGTGCCAGCAGCGAATTCCGGGACAGTGCTTACAATGAGCAGTTCTTC. This sequence encodes CASSEFRDSAYNEQFF.

This chain uses TRBV19 with TRBJ2-7; 9 bases map to TRBD1. The CDR3 has 14 amino acids. The germline V gene has CDR1 LNHDA and CDR2 SQIVND (reference sequence). Unmatched junction bases numbered 7, after V lost 5 bases and J lost 5 bases. CDR3 DNA sequence: TGTGCCAGTAGTGTGTGGACAGGGGTCAACGAGCAGTACTTC. As protein: CASSVWTGVNEQYF.

The J gene is TRBJ1-1, the V gene TRBV11-3; unclear D gene. Germline V gene lookup returns CDR1 SGHNT and CDR2 YENEEA. Trimming stripped 8 bases from V and 4 bases from J, with 17 bases between. The CDR3 has 14 amino acids. DNA for the CDR3: TGTGCCAGCGCAATAGGAGGGAAATCCACTGAAGCTTTCTTT. As protein: CASAIGGKSTEAFF. The whole variable domain, remainder taken from reference TRBV11-3 and TRBJ1-1, is EAGVVQSPRYKIIEKKQPVAFWCNPISGHNTLYWYLQNLGQGPELLIRYENEEAVDDSQLPKDRFSAERLKGVDSTLKIQPAELGDSAVYLCASAIGGKSTEAFFGQGTRLTVV.

This clone occurred once. The DNA for the CDR3 is TGCAGCGTTGGGTTGGGGCTGCTCCAAGAGACCCAGTACTTC. It codes for CSVGLGLLQETQYF. The J gene is TRBJ2-5, the V gene TRBV29-1, with D possibly matching TRBD1 (5 bases). CDR3 length: 14 residues. V lost 4 bases and J lost 1, with 13 bases in between. Looked up from germline, CDR1 is SQVTM and CDR2 is ANQGSEA.

The rearrangement uses TRBV4-1 and TRBJ2-7; no definite D call. The CDR3 is 14 amino acids. V shed 4 bases and J shed 0 bases, with 10 bases lying between them. Looked up from germline, CDR1 is MGHRA and CDR2 is YSYEKL. CDR3 sequence: CASSLATGSYEQYF. CDR3 sequence (DNA): TGCGCCAGCAGCCTTGCGACTGGCTCCTACGAGCAGTACTTC.

The chain has TRBV7-3 and TRBJ2-3, with TRBD1 matching 8 bases. Per germline, CDR1 SGHTA and CDR2 FQGTGA. Trimming cost V 4 bases and J 0 bases; bases outside gene matches: 3. This CDR3 region has 15 residues. The CDR3 nucleotides read TGTGCCAGCAGCTCGGACAGGGCTAGCACAGATACGCAGTATTTT. Protein sequence: CASSSDRASTDTQYF. Full variable domain (missing parts from reference TRBV7-3 and TRBJ2-3): GAGVSQTPSNKVTEKGKYVELRCDPISGHTALYWYRQSLGQGPEFLIYFQGTGAADDSGLPNDRFFAVRPEGSVSTLKIQRTERGDSAVYLCASSSDRASTDTQYFGPGTRLTVL.

The chain recombines TRBV7-3 with TRBJ2-3, with 9 bases identical to TRBD2. CDR1 is SGHTA and CDR2 is FQGTGA in the germline V gene. This CDR3 region has 15 residues. The junction had 4 bases not matched to a gene; V was cut back by 6 bases and J by 0 bases. CDR3 nucleotide sequence: TGTGCCAGCAGTCGTCTAGCGGGAAGCACAGATACGCAGTATTTT. Translated: CASSRLAGSTDTQYF.